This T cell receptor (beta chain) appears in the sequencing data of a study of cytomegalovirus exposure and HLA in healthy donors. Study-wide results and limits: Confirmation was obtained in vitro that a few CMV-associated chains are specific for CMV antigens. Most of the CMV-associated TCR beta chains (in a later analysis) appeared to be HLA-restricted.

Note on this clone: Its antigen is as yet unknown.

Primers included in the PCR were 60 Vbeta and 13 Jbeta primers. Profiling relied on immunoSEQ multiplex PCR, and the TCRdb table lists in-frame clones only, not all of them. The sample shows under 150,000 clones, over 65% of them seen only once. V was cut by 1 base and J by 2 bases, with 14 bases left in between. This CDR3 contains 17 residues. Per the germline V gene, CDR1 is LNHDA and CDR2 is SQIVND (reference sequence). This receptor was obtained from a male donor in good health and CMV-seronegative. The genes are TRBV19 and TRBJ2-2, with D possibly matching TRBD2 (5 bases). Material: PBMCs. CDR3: CASSIGVAISNTGELFF. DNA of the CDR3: TGTGCCAGTAGTATAGGGGTAGCGATATCAAACACCGGGGAGCTGTTTTTT. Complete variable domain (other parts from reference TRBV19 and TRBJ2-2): DGGITQSPKYLFRKEGQNVTLSCEQNLNHDAMYWYRQDPGQGLRLIYYSQIVNDFQKGDIAEGYSVSREKKESFPLTVTSAQKNPTAFYLCASSIGVAISNTGELFFGEGSRLTVL.